This TCR beta chain was sequenced for a study of response to subunit inactivated influenza vaccine. Study-level findings and limits: Every seasonal influenza vaccination brings in few new T cells, the authors suggested.

The CDR3 runs to 12 residues. The germline gives CDR1 ENHRY, CDR2 SYGVKD. The junction had 9 bases not matched to a gene; V was cut back by 10 bases and J by 9 bases. In regard to this clonotype: Its target is unknown.

In TCRdb, the RT-PCR reads were re-called with MiXCR into one record per CDR3 protein. The sample includes roughly 700,000 distinct CDR3 sequences, roughly 14% seen only once; the top ten take around 6.5%. This chain joins TRBV10-3 and TRBJ2-1, with 7 bases matching TRBD1. The sample consisted of PBMCs from blood, taken roughly 15 days before vaccination. This receptor was obtained from a man aged 50 to 59 who received an inactivated influenza vaccine. The CDR3 bases are TGTGCCACCAAGACAGGGCAGGGTGAGCAGTTCTTC. This sequence encodes CATKTGQGEQFF.